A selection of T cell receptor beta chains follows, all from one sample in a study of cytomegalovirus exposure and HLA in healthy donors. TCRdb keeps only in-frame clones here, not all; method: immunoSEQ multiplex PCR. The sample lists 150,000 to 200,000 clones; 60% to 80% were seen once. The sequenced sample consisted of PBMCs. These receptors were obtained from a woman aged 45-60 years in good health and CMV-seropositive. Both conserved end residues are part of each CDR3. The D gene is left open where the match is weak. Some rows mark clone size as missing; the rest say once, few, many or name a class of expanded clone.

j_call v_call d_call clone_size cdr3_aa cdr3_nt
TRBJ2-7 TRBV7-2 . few CASSLTGTRSYEQYF TGTGCCAGCAGCTTGACCGGGACAAGATCCTACGAGCAGTACTTC
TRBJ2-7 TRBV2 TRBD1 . CASIPGTGHREQYF TGTGCCAGCATACCCGGGACAGGGCATCGCGAGCAGTACTTC
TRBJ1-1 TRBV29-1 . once CTHLRGAFF TGCACCCACCTCCGGGGGGCTTTCTTT
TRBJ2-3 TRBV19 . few CASSTRTQFSTDTQYF TGTGCCAGTAGTACCCGGACACAGTTTAGCACAGATACGCAGTATTTT
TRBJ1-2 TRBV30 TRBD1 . CAWKGQANYGYTF TGTGCCTGGAAGGGACAGGCTAACTATGGCTACACCTTC
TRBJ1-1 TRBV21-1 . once CASSKFRNTEAFF TGTGCCAGCAGCAAGTTTAGGAACACTGAAGCTTTCTTT
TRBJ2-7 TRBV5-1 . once CASSFTGSYEQYF TGCGCCAGCAGCTTTACAGGCTCCTACGAGCAGTACTTC
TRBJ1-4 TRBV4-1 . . CASSRQKGGAVEKLFF TGCGCCAGCAGCCGCCAAAAGGGGGGGGCTGTGGAAAAACTGTTTTTT
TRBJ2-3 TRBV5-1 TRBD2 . CASSLGTSGGADTQYF TGCGCCAGCAGCTTAGGGACTAGCGGGGGGGCAGATACGCAGTATTTT
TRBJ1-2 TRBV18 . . CASSPPRLSNYGYTF TGTGCCAGCTCACCACCGCGGCTATCCAACTATGGCTACACCTTC
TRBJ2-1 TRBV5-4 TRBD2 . CASSASAGGTVKGYNEQFF TGTGCCAGCAGCGCAAGCGCGGGAGGAACGGTAAAAGGATACAATGAGCAGTTCTTC
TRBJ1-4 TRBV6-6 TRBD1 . CASSYHRGRVNEKLFF TGTGCCAGCAGTTACCACAGGGGGCGCGTTAATGAAAAACTGTTTTTT
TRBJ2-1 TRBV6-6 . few CASSYRETYNEQFF TGTGCCAGCAGTTATCGAGAAACCTACAATGAGCAGTTCTTC
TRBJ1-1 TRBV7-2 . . CASSLVRANTEAFF TGTGCCAGCAGCTTAGTCAGGGCAAACACTGAAGCTTTCTTT
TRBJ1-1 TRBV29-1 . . CSVTGNTEAFF TGCAGCGTTACGGGGAACACTGAAGCTTTCTTT
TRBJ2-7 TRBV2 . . CASSEFRVYYEQYF TGTGCCAGCAGTGAATTCAGGGTTTACTACGAGCAGTACTTC
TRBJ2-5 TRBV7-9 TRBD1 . CASSQIAGTGEETQYF TGTGCCAGCAGCCAGATAGCAGGGACAGGGGAAGAGACCCAGTACTTC
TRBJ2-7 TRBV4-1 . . CASSPQVEAYEQYF TGCGCCAGCAGCCCCCAAGTAGAGGCCTACGAGCAGTACTTC
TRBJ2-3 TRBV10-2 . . CASTMTASTDTQYF TGCGCCAGCACTATGACAGCTAGCACAGATACGCAGTATTTT
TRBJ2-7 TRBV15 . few CATSSGDRRNEQYF TGTGCCACCAGCAGCGGAGACAGGCGCAACGAGCAGTACTTC
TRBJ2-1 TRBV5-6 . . CASSFGYPPGNEQFF TGTGCCAGCAGCTTTGGCTACCCTCCGGGGAATGAGCAGTTCTTC
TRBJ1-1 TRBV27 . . CASSSMPGGTEAFF TGTGCCAGCAGCTCTATGCCGGGAGGCACTGAAGCTTTCTTT
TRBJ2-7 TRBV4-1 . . CASSQGLSTGIGYEQYF TGCGCCAGCAGCCAGGGACTTTCAACAGGAATCGGGTACGAGCAGTACTTC
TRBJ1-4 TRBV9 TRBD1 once CASSVEPQGASNEKLFF TGTGCCAGCAGCGTAGAGCCGCAGGGGGCGTCTAATGAAAAACTGTTTTTT
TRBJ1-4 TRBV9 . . CASNRGDEKLFF TGTGCCAGCAATAGGGGCGATGAAAAACTGTTTTTT
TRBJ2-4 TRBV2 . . CASSIATQNIQYF TGTGCCAGCAGCATTGCGACACAAAACATTCAGTACTTC
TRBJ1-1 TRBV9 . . CASSAGENTEAFF TGTGCCAGCAGCGCGGGAGAGAACACTGAAGCTTTCTTT
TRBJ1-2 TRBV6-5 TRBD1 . CASRRDRAYYGYTF TGTGCCAGCAGGAGGGACAGGGCATACTATGGCTACACCTTC
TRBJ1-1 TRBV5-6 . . CASSLVPGPMNTEAFF TGTGCCAGCAGCTTGGTGCCAGGGCCGATGAACACTGAAGCTTTCTTT
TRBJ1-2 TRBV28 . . CASSLSGLYGYTF TGTGCCAGCAGTTTATCAGGACTCTATGGCTACACCTTC
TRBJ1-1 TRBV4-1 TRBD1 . CASSLKQGGAEAFF TGCGCCAGCAGCCTAAAACAGGGGGGCGCTGAAGCTTTCTTT
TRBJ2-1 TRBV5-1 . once CASSFLGGSGSEQFF TGCGCCAGCAGCTTTTTGGGCGGTAGCGGCTCTGAGCAGTTCTTC
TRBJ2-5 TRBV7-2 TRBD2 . CASSLSGGSQETQYF TGTGCCAGCAGCCTCAGCGGGGGATCACAAGAGACCCAGTACTTC
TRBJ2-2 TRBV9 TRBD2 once CASSRGLAGGTGELFF TGTGCCAGCAGCAGGGGACTAGCGGGGGGGACCGGGGAGCTGTTTTTT
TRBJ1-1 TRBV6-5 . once CASSHNPRAGTEAFF TGTGCCAGCAGTCACAATCCGAGGGCTGGCACTGAAGCTTTCTTT
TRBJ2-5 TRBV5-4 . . CAAKIGLQETQYF TGTGCCGCCAAGATTGGACTGCAAGAGACCCAGTACTTC
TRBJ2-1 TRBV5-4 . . CASTPPTGLYNEQFF TGTGCCAGCACCCCGCCGACAGGCCTCTACAATGAGCAGTTCTTC